The T cell receptor (beta chain) described here comes from a study of identical twins. Findings of the study overall: Zero-insertion analyses could be partly confounded by invariant MAIT and iNKT cells.

V was trimmed by 5 bases and J by 7 bases, leaving 15 bases between them. The length of the CDR3 is 13 residues. Germline V lookup: CDR1 SEHNR, CDR2 FQNEAQ (reference sequence). Every donor was a healthy Caucasian. There are a few counts of this clonotype. As yet, its antigen is unknown. cDNA carried unique molecular identifiers, and a universal primer site was added by template switching. TCRdb used MiXCR to reprocess the 5' RACE reads, holding one entry per CDR3 protein. The data contain about 460,000 distinct CDR3 sequences, around 14% of them seen just once; the ten biggest clones take up over 0.5%. In addition, the sample was reused for a study of yellow fever vaccine responses in identical twins.

The chain has TRBV7-9 and TRBJ2-7; no firm D call. The TCR was taken from a woman younger than 30 in good health. The sample was CD4+ T cells sorted from blood. In DNA form, the CDR3 reads TGTGCCAGCAGCCCCACGGCGCTGGGAGAGCAGTACTTC. This translates into CASSPTALGEQYF.